This T cell receptor (beta chain) was sequenced in a study of response to subunit inactivated influenza vaccine. General observations from the study: There was a suggestion from the authors that each seasonal influenza vaccination recruits few new T cells.

A single record per CDR3 protein comes from TCRdb applying MiXCR to the RT-PCR reads. Of 500,000 to 550,000 distinct CDR3 sequences listed, 6.5% to 8% are singletons. The CDR3 runs 14 residues. Trimming shortened V by 2 bases and J by 3 bases, and 11 bases separated the two germline ends. Germline CDR1 reads MNHEY; CDR2 reads SMNVEV (reference sequence). This clonotype was detected only a few times. The antigen remains unidentified. This rearrangement joins TRBV27 to TRBJ2-7; D is undetermined. Sequenced material: PBMCs from blood, taken less than 30 months after vaccination. The receptor was derived from a man between 50 and 75 years old who received an inactivated influenza vaccine. CDR3 bases: TGTGCCAGCAGTTTAGGTCCTAGGGACTACGAGCAGTACTTC. Protein sequence: CASSLGPRDYEQYF.